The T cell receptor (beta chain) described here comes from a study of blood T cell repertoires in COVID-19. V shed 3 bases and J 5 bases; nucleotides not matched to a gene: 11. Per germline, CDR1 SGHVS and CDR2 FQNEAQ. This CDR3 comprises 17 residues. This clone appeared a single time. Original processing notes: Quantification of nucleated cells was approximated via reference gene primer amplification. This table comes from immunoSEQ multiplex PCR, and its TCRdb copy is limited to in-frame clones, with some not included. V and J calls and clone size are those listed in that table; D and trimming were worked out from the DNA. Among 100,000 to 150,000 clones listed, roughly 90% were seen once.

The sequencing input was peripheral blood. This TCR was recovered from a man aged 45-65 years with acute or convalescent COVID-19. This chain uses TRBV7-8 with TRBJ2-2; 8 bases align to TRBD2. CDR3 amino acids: CASSFRSGRVGTGELFF. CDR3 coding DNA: TGTGCCAGCAGCTTTAGGAGCGGGAGAGTTGGGACCGGGGAGCTGTTTTTT. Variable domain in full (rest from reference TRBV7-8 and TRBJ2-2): GAGVSQSPRYKVAKRGQDVALRCDPISGHVSLFWYQQALGQGPEFLTYFQNEAQLDKSGLPSDRFFAERPEGSVSTLKIQRTQQEDSAVYLCASSFRSGRVGTGELFFGEGSRLTVL.